Below, one T cell receptor (beta chain) is given with its context. The antigen is not known. At one of its ends the junction is not consistent with the germline gene, which may arise from a read error. Other DNA sequences in this sample translate to the same CDR3. This CDR3 region has 14 residues. In germline, CDR1 is MNHEY, CDR2 SMNVEV (reference sequence). The data belong to a study of cytomegalovirus exposure and HLA in healthy donors. The study, taken as a whole, reports: Available immune exposure information was restricted to CMV serostatus only. HLA restriction was apparent for most CMV-associated TCR beta chains in a later analysis.

The PCR ran on 60 Vbeta and 13 Jbeta primers. Generated by immunoSEQ multiplex PCR, the TCRdb table keeps only in-frame clones and is missing some. This table holds 150,000 to 200,000 clones, around four fifths found once. Sequenced: PBMCs. J is TRBJ2-7 and V is TRBV27; 7 nucleotides agree with TRBD2. This clonotype was obtained from a woman aged 45-65 years in good health and CMV-seronegative. CDR3: CAIGRPSGSYEQYF. The CDR3 nucleotides read TGTGCCATCGGGCGGCCTAGCGGATCATACGAGCAGTACTTT.